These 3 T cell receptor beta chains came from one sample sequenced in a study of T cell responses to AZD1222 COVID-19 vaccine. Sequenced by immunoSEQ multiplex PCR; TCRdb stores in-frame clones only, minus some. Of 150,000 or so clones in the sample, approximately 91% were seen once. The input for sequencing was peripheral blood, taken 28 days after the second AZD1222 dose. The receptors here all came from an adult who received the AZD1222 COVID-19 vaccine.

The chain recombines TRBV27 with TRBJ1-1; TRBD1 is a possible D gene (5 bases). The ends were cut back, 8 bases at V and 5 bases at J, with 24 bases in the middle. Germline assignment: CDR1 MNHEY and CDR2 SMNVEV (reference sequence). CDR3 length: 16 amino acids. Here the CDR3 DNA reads TGTGCCAGCCACCTCAACGGTTGGGGGGTCGGGACTGAAGCTTTCTTT. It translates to CASHLNGWGVGTEAFF.

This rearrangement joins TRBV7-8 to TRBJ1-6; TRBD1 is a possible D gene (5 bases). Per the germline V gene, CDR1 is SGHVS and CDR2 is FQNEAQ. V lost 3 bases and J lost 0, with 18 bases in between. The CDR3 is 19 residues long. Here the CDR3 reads CASSFRNLRQSSYNSPLHF. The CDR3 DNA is TGTGCCAGCAGCTTCCGAAATTTGAGACAGAGCTCCTATAATTCACCCCTCCACTTT. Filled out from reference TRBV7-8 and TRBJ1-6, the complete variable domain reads GAGVSQSPRYKVAKRGQDVALRCDPISGHVSLFWYQQALGQGPEFLTYFQNEAQLDKSGLPSDRFFAERPEGSVSTLKIQRTQQEDSAVYLCASSFRNLRQSSYNSPLHFGNGTRLTVT.

The CDR3 protein is CASSQKTSGSGGEQYF. As DNA, the CDR3 is TGTGCCAGCTCACAAAAGACTAGCGGGAGTGGGGGCGAGCAGTACTTC. The V gene is TRBV18, the J gene TRBJ2-7; 12 bases map to TRBD2. CDR1 is KGHSH, CDR2 LQKENI, per germline. This CDR3 spans 16 amino acids. V lost 4 bases, J lost 6 bases, and 10 bases stayed unmatched.